This T cell receptor beta chain was sequenced for a study of blood T cell repertoires in COVID-19. At the level of the study: Samples came from the United States, Italy and Spain, spanning acute and convalescent COVID-19. PBMCs, B-cell-depleted T cells, or T cells were the source of the cDNA or gDNA that made up the material.

Original data processing: Nucleated cell number was recorded as an estimate derived from reference gene primer amplification. This table comes from immunoSEQ multiplex PCR, and its TCRdb copy is limited to in-frame clones, with some not included. V, J and clone size reflect that table, while D and trimming were determined from the DNA. The data hold over 200,000 clones, with 70% to 90% observed a single time. Cohort 3 recovered donors had two negative PCRs, clearance, or symptom resolution. The CDR3 spans 12 residues. The V segment lost 7 bases and the J segment 7 bases; nucleotides outside the gene matches: 3. CDR1 is ENHRY, CDR2 SYGVKD, per germline.

Sequencing was carried out using PBMCs or T cells enriched from blood (not recorded which). J is TRBJ1-2 and V is TRBV10-3; 10 bases match TRBD1. This clonotype was sampled from a man younger than 40 who had recovered from COVID-19. The CDR3 loop is CAITGTGAGYTF. DNA for the CDR3: TGTGCCATCACCGGGACAGGGGCTGGCTACACCTTC.